Reported below is one T cell receptor (beta chain). Its specificity is unknown. This CDR3 is 14 amino acids long. In germline, CDR1 is PRHDT, CDR2 FYEKMQ (reference sequence). V was clipped by 8 bases and J by 0 bases, with 13 bases between them. Using immunoSEQ multiplex PCR, the repertoire was profiled, and TCRdb retains in-frame clones only, with some absent. Here the sample spans 70,000 to 85,000 clones, 75% to 85% being singletons. The sample is drawn from a study of cytotoxic CD8 clonotypes in ibrutinib-treated CLL. Findings and limits, study-wide: A rise in clonality was seen at ibrutinib response, and a fall back toward baseline was seen at progression.

This specimen consisted of PBMCs, obtained at disease progression, from a patient treated with ibrutinib. The V gene is TRBV13, the J gene TRBJ1-1; D unresolved. This clonotype was obtained from a human donor with chronic lymphocytic leukemia. The CDR3 coding sequence is TGTGCCAGCGATGGACGGAGAATGAACACTGAAGCTTTCTTT. Translation: CASDGRRMNTEAFF.